The source of this TCR beta chain is a study of T cell responses to AZD1222 COVID-19 vaccine. Produced via immunoSEQ multiplex PCR; TCRdb's table is partial and in-frame only. The sample lists around 110,000 clones; about 90% were seen once. V was pared by 4 bases and J by 0 bases, with 11 bases between. The length of the CDR3 is 14 residues. Germline CDR1 reads SGHRS; CDR2 reads YFSETQ. The sequence was collected from an adult who received the AZD1222 COVID-19 vaccine. This sequence joins TRBV5-1 and TRBJ2-7; a weak D match, TRBD2 (5 bases). Specimen: peripheral blood, collected 28 days after the second AZD1222 dose. Written as DNA, the CDR3 is TGCGCCAGCAGCGGAGGCCATAGCTCCTACGAGCAGTACTTC. Translated: CASSGGHSSYEQYF.